Sequencing of this T cell receptor beta chain was carried out in a study of read filtering for tumor transcriptome and immune sequencing (dated by TCRdb to the early 2020s). About the study as a whole: The cohort consisted of 17 to 20 male and over eleven female patients, with a mean age of about 70 years and an age range of about 40 to 90. Using the same bone marrow samples, the study ran both targeted immune repertoire sequencing and bulk whole-transcriptome sequencing and then compared the TCR repertoires from each method. By revised international staging, 8 patients were R-ISS I, 16 were R-ISS II and more than five were R-ISS III. Per sample, about 4.05 to 10.27 million TCR-region mapped reads were obtained with IR-seq, compared with only about 85 to 1,400 with RNA-seq. Whole-transcriptome libraries were prepared with the TruSeq RNA Access Library Prep Kit after DNase treatment. One of the main goals was to work out a read-filtering strategy for immune repertoire data, in particular whether clonotypes backed by only a single read should be removed. Points the paper makes about the study in general: The sorted CD138-negative fraction was a mixed bone marrow immune population, not purified T cells. Compared with RNA-seq, IR-seq captured clonotypes at much greater depth and more reliably, and a smaller IR-seq throughput was enough to identify most of the shared clonotypes. Single-read clonotypes made up about 81.9% of clonotypes but roughly 3.2% of total reads in IR-seq, and 74.6% of clonotypes and 40% to 50% of reads in RNA-seq. The correlation between IR-seq and RNA-seq shared clonotype proportions was increased by removal of single-read clonotypes.

TCR libraries were constructed from 350 to 400 ng RNA using the Immunoverse kit, and molecular barcoded adaptors covering alpha/delta and beta/gamma chains were employed. TCR library preparation used the same RNA that was used for transcriptome sequencing. Sequencing of TCR libraries was carried out on an Illumina HiSeq 4000 with 2 x 150 cycles. In the original analysis: Using MiXCR, which included quality filtering and error correction, TCR reads were aligned to human V, D, J and C references and then assembled into CDR3 clonotypes. Clonotype counts and gene usage diversity were analyzed with the tcR package in R. Raw mapping reads were checked after the RNA-seq reads had been mapped by STAR aligner version 2.5.3a onto the human GRCh37 genome. To test how sequencing depth affected the clonotypes detected, IR-seq fastq files were randomly downsampled with Seqtk 1.3. Using fastp at Q25 and MiXCR, TCRdb reprocessed the public reads and kept productive beta chains. Entries that share a CDR3 protein sequence are merged under the most common genes and DNA. None of the V and J calls come from the authors' own analysis; TCRdb made them. The sample table holds over 80,000 distinct CDR3 sequences, of which over 9% were seen once. Just under 15% of the sample is held by the ten biggest clonotypes.

This clonotype was detected ten times or more. There is no known antigen for this receptor. No base-level quality is on record; no much larger clone is a single base apart. Every patient had bone marrow sampled at the time of active disease. Ficoll-Hypaque density gradient centrifugation was used to isolate the bone marrow mononuclear cells. CD138-negative cells were obtained by negative selection after labeling with CD138 magnetic microbeads on a MACS separator, removing myeloma plasma cells. Flow cytometry on an Attune NxT with CD138 antibodies was used to check the purity of the isolated cells. TRIzol reagent was used to extract total RNA, and a NanoDrop spectrophotometer was used to quantify the extracted RNA. Paired RNA-seq and IR-seq were performed on the CD138-negative bone marrow sample of each patient. This sequence originates from a donor aged 40 or older with multiple myeloma. The sequenced sample consisted of a population of CD138-negative cells sorted from bone marrow. Taken with the paper, the label for cell subset or site translates to: bone marrow mononuclear cells depleted of CD138+ plasma/myeloma cells by negative magnetic selection.

The sequenced DNA is TGTGCCAGCAGTGACATGGGGCAGGGGGCAGATACGCAGTATTTT. The resulting protein is CASSDMGQGADTQYF. The rearrangement joined TRBV2 to TRBJ2-3; TRBD1 fits 7 bases in the junction. According to the germline V gene, CDR1 reads SNHLY and CDR2 reads FYNNEI. Measured from the cysteine to the phenylalanine, the CDR3 is 15 residues long. Solely the CDR3 DNA is kept, with 45 bases framed from the first base. From V the trimming removes 3 bases and from J it removes 4 bases, while the gene matches leave 7 bases of the junction unaccounted for.